Listed below are T cell receptor beta chains from one sample, sequenced in a study of cytomegalovirus exposure and HLA in healthy donors. Some clones are missing from TCRdb's copy, which holds only in-frame ones; the method was immunoSEQ multiplex PCR. The table includes 100,000 or so clones, around 70% detected once. What was sequenced was PBMCs. These receptors all stem from a man aged 50-60 years in good health and CMV-seronegative. CDR3s include the opening cysteine and the closing phenylalanine or tryptophan. The D gene is left open where the match is weak. Only some rows state a clone size, as once, few, many or a class for expanded clones.

v_call: TRBV4-1
j_call: TRBJ2-6
clone_size: few
d_call: TRBD1
cdr3_nt: TGCGCCAGCAGCCAAAGGGACAGGGGGATCAGCTCTGGGGCCAACGTCCTGACTTTC
cdr3_aa: CASSQRDRGISSGANVLTF

v_call: TRBV15
j_call: TRBJ2-3
clone_size: .
d_call: TRBD1
cdr3_nt: TGTGCCACCAGCAGTCTGGGACAGGGGGCGTCGGGAGATACGCAGTATTTT
cdr3_aa: CATSSLGQGASGDTQYF

v_call: TRBV19
j_call: TRBJ2-7
clone_size: .
d_call: TRBD1
cdr3_nt: TGTGCCACTACCCCGGCAGGGGGACCCTACGAGCAGTACTTC
cdr3_aa: CATTPAGGPYEQYF

v_call: TRBV9
j_call: TRBJ2-5
clone_size: .
d_call: TRBD2
cdr3_nt: TGTGCCAGCAGCGTAAGGGCTAGCGGGTACCAAGAGACCCAGTACTTC
cdr3_aa: CASSVRASGYQETQYF

v_call: TRBV10-3
j_call: TRBJ1-5
clone_size: .
d_call: .
cdr3_nt: TGTGCCATCAGTAACGGGCAGGGGCCCGCGACGGCCCAGCATTTT
cdr3_aa: CAISNGQGPATAQHF

v_call: TRBV6-4
j_call: TRBJ1-2
clone_size: .
d_call: TRBD1
cdr3_nt: TGTGCCAGCAGTGACTCGGAGACAGGGACCTATGGCTACACCTTC
cdr3_aa: CASSDSETGTYGYTF

v_call: TRBV28
j_call: TRBJ2-2
clone_size: .
d_call: .
cdr3_nt: TGTGCCAGCACATACAGGGTCACCGGGGAGCTGTTTTTT
cdr3_aa: CASTYRVTGELFF

v_call: TRBV7-9
j_call: TRBJ2-3
clone_size: .
d_call: TRBD2
cdr3_nt: TGTGCCAGCAGCTTACCAGCCGGGGGGGGAACAGGGTCAGATACGCAGTATTTT
cdr3_aa: CASSLPAGGGTGSDTQYF

v_call: TRBV27
j_call: TRBJ2-7
clone_size: .
d_call: .
cdr3_nt: TGTGCCAGCAGTTTCGTCAGCGGATACGAGCAGTACTTC
cdr3_aa: CASSFVSGYEQYF

v_call: TRBV2
j_call: TRBJ1-4
clone_size: .
d_call: .
cdr3_nt: TGTGCCAGCAGTGCGGTCGGGAATGAAAAACTGTTTTTT
cdr3_aa: CASSAVGNEKLFF

v_call: TRBV7-9
j_call: TRBJ2-4
clone_size: .
d_call: .
cdr3_nt: TGTGCCAGCAGCTTATCGGTCGGGGACAAAAACATTCAGTACTTC
cdr3_aa: CASSLSVGDKNIQYF

v_call: TRBV18
j_call: TRBJ2-1
clone_size: few
d_call: TRBD2
cdr3_nt: TGTGCCAGCTCACCATCACTAGCGGGGGTGGCAGACAATGAGCAGTTCTTC
cdr3_aa: CASSPSLAGVADNEQFF

v_call: TRBV5-4
j_call: TRBJ2-7
clone_size: .
d_call: .
cdr3_nt: TGTGCCAGCAGCTTGCGGACAGCCTCCTACGAGCAGTACTTC
cdr3_aa: CASSLRTASYEQYF

v_call: TRBV6-5
j_call: TRBJ2-7
clone_size: few
d_call: .
cdr3_nt: TGTGCCAGCAGTTACTCACGGGGTTACGAGCAGTACTTC
cdr3_aa: CASSYSRGYEQYF

v_call: TRBV19
j_call: TRBJ2-2
clone_size: .
d_call: TRBD1
cdr3_nt: TGTGCCAGTAGTCTACGGACAGGGGGCACCACCGGGGAGCTGTTTTTT
cdr3_aa: CASSLRTGGTTGELFF

v_call: TRBV30
j_call: TRBJ2-5
clone_size: .
d_call: TRBD2
cdr3_nt: TGTGCCTGGAGTGGGTTAGCGGGAAGGGAAGAGACCCAGTACTTC
cdr3_aa: CAWSGLAGREETQYF

v_call: TRBV27
j_call: TRBJ2-3
clone_size: .
d_call: TRBD2
cdr3_nt: TGTGCCAGCAGTTTAGGACTAGCGAGAACAGATACGCAGTATTTT
cdr3_aa: CASSLGLARTDTQYF

v_call: TRBV7-6
j_call: TRBJ2-3
clone_size: .
d_call: .
cdr3_nt: TGTGCCAGCAGCTCTTGGACGGGGGGCGCAGATACGCAGTATTTT
cdr3_aa: CASSSWTGGADTQYF

v_call: TRBV19
j_call: TRBJ2-2
clone_size: .
d_call: .
cdr3_nt: TGTGCCAGTAGCACGGGAGCGAACACCGGGGAGCTGTTTTTT
cdr3_aa: CASSTGANTGELFF

v_call: TRBV6-4
j_call: TRBJ2-2
clone_size: .
d_call: .
cdr3_nt: TGTGCCAGCAGCAGATTCGGGGGCACCGGGGAGCTGTTTTTT
cdr3_aa: CASSRFGGTGELFF

v_call: TRBV6-5
j_call: TRBJ1-6
clone_size: .
d_call: .
cdr3_nt: TGTGCCAGCAGTTCCGTCCTAACCAATTCACCCCTCCACTTT
cdr3_aa: CASSSVLTNSPLHF

v_call: TRBV29-1
j_call: TRBJ1-5
clone_size: .
d_call: .
cdr3_nt: TGCAGTTATAGCGAAGCCAGGAATCAGCCCCAGCATTTT
cdr3_aa: CSYSEARNQPQHF

v_call: TRBV28
j_call: TRBJ2-7
clone_size: .
d_call: TRBD2
cdr3_nt: TGTGCCAGCAGTACCGGGACTAGCGGGAGGAACGAGCAGTACTTC
cdr3_aa: CASSTGTSGRNEQYF

v_call: TRBV30
j_call: TRBJ2-1
clone_size: .
d_call: .
cdr3_nt: TGTGCCTGCCGGGACTTCAAAACCTCCTACAATGAGCAGTTCTTC
cdr3_aa: CACRDFKTSYNEQFF

v_call: TRBV5-5
j_call: TRBJ2-3
clone_size: once
d_call: TRBD2
cdr3_nt: TGTGCCAGCAGGGCAGCGGGAGGGGATACGCAGTATTTT
cdr3_aa: CASRAAGGDTQYF

v_call: TRBV6-6
j_call: TRBJ2-7
clone_size: .
d_call: TRBD1
cdr3_nt: TGTGCCAGCAGTTGGGGTGGACAGGGGGCGGACGAGCAGTACTTC
cdr3_aa: CASSWGGQGADEQYF

v_call: TRBV27
j_call: TRBJ2-1
clone_size: few
d_call: TRBD1
cdr3_nt: TGTGCCAGCAGAGTCCGGGACAGGGGGTACAATGAGCAGTTCTTC
cdr3_aa: CASRVRDRGYNEQFF

v_call: TRBV11-3
j_call: TRBJ2-3
clone_size: .
d_call: TRBD1
cdr3_nt: TGTGCCAGCAGCCCGGGGACAGGGAAGGTAGATACGCAGTATTTT
cdr3_aa: CASSPGTGKVDTQYF

v_call: TRBV7-3
j_call: TRBJ2-1
clone_size: .
d_call: TRBD2
cdr3_nt: TGTGCCAGCAGCCCTAGCGGGAGCTCCTACAATGAGCAGTTCTTC
cdr3_aa: CASSPSGSSYNEQFF

v_call: TRBV27
j_call: TRBJ1-5
clone_size: .
d_call: TRBD1
cdr3_nt: TGTGCCGGCAGACAGGGGGCGATCATGGGGAGCAATCAGCCCCAGCATTTT
cdr3_aa: CAGRQGAIMGSNQPQHF

v_call: TRBV2
j_call: TRBJ2-7
clone_size: .
d_call: .
cdr3_nt: TGTGCCAGCAACGGGGTCAGCAACTACGAGCAGTACTTC
cdr3_aa: CASNGVSNYEQYF

v_call: TRBV19
j_call: TRBJ2-3
clone_size: few
d_call: .
cdr3_nt: TGTGCCAGTAACTGGGGGGTAGGGGGCTACACAGATACGCAGTATTTT
cdr3_aa: CASNWGVGGYTDTQYF

v_call: TRBV29-1
j_call: TRBJ2-1
clone_size: .
d_call: TRBD2
cdr3_nt: TGCAGCGTTGAAGATACTAGCGGGAGCTCCTACAATGAGCAGTTCTTC
cdr3_aa: CSVEDTSGSSYNEQFF

v_call: TRBV6-5
j_call: TRBJ2-7
clone_size: .
d_call: TRBD1
cdr3_nt: TGTGCCAGCAGTTACTCCCCACCGGGACAGACTAAGGAGCAGTACTTC
cdr3_aa: CASSYSPPGQTKEQYF

v_call: TRBV27
j_call: TRBJ2-1
clone_size: once
d_call: TRBD1
cdr3_nt: TGTGCCAGCAGTAACCGACAGGGGGCCTTGAATGAGCAGTTCTTC
cdr3_aa: CASSNRQGALNEQFF

v_call: TRBV30
j_call: TRBJ1-1
clone_size: .
d_call: .
cdr3_nt: TGTGCCTGGAGTGTTACAGGGTTCTCTGAAGCCTTCTTT
cdr3_aa: CAWSVTGFSEAFF

v_call: TRBV2
j_call: TRBJ2-7
clone_size: .
d_call: TRBD1
cdr3_nt: TGTGCCAGCAGTGAAAACAGGGGACACGAGCAGTACTTC
cdr3_aa: CASSENRGHEQYF

v_call: TRBV4-2
j_call: TRBJ2-2
clone_size: .
d_call: .
cdr3_nt: TGTGCCAGCAGCCAAGTTAAGGGGGAGCCGGGGGAGCTGTTTTTT
cdr3_aa: CASSQVKGEPGELFF

v_call: TRBV27
j_call: TRBJ1-6
clone_size: .
d_call: TRBD1
cdr3_nt: TGTGCCAGCAGTTTCCGGGACAGGGATTTTCCCCTCCACTTT
cdr3_aa: CASSFRDRDFPLHF

v_call: TRBV4-1
j_call: TRBJ1-5
clone_size: .
d_call: .
cdr3_nt: TGCGCCAGCAGCCAAGAAGCCGGCAATCAGCCCCAGCATTTT
cdr3_aa: CASSQEAGNQPQHF

v_call: TRBV5-6
j_call: TRBJ1-4
clone_size: .
d_call: .
cdr3_nt: TGTGCCAGCAGCCCGACGGGAAGCGAAAAACTGTTTTTT
cdr3_aa: CASSPTGSEKLFF

v_call: TRBV6-1
j_call: TRBJ1-1
clone_size: .
d_call: TRBD1
cdr3_nt: TGTGCCAGCAGCGGGACAGAAATTACTGAAGCTTTCTTT
cdr3_aa: CASSGTEITEAFF

v_call: TRBV20-1
j_call: TRBJ1-1
clone_size: few
d_call: TRBD1
cdr3_nt: TGCAGTGCGGGGACAGGGGGAAAGGCTTTCTTT
cdr3_aa: CSAGTGGKAFF

v_call: TRBV11-3
j_call: TRBJ2-7
clone_size: .
d_call: .
cdr3_nt: TGTGCCAGCAGCTTAGGTTCGGGGTACGAGCAGTACTTC
cdr3_aa: CASSLGSGYEQYF

v_call: TRBV25-1
j_call: TRBJ1-3
clone_size: once
d_call: TRBD1
cdr3_nt: TGTGCCAGCAGTAACTTTGACAGGGGTGGAAACACCATATATTTT
cdr3_aa: CASSNFDRGGNTIYF

v_call: TRBV9
j_call: TRBJ2-7
clone_size: once
d_call: TRBD1
cdr3_nt: TGTGCCAGCAGCGAGACGGGACAGGGCCACGAGCAGTACTTC
cdr3_aa: CASSETGQGHEQYF

v_call: TRBV10-3
j_call: TRBJ2-5
clone_size: .
d_call: .
cdr3_nt: TGTGCCATCAGTGACGGGTTGCAAGAGACCCAGTACTTC
cdr3_aa: CAISDGLQETQYF

v_call: TRBV4-2
j_call: TRBJ2-1
clone_size: .
d_call: TRBD2
cdr3_nt: TGTGCCAGCAGCCAAGTACTTCAAGCGGGGAGCTCCTACAATGAGCAGTTCTTC
cdr3_aa: CASSQVLQAGSSYNEQFF

v_call: TRBV4-3
j_call: TRBJ2-7
clone_size: .
d_call: TRBD1
cdr3_nt: TGCGCCAGCAGCCGGAACAGGGGAAACTACGAGCAGTACTTC
cdr3_aa: CASSRNRGNYEQYF

v_call: TRBV7-7
j_call: TRBJ1-5
clone_size: once
d_call: TRBD1
cdr3_nt: TGTGCTAGCAGCTCCGGGGGGGGACAGGGGGCGTTTAAAGGGAATCAGCCCCAGCATTTT
cdr3_aa: CASSSGGGQGAFKGNQPQHF

v_call: TRBV5-4
j_call: TRBJ1-4
clone_size: .
d_call: TRBD1
cdr3_nt: TGTGCCAGCAGCCAAAGAGACAGGGGAACTAATGAAAAACTGTTTTTT
cdr3_aa: CASSQRDRGTNEKLFF

v_call: TRBV10-2
j_call: TRBJ2-1
clone_size: .
d_call: TRBD2
cdr3_nt: TGCGCCAGCAGTGACCTCTCAGCGGGGAATAATGAGCAGTTCTTC
cdr3_aa: CASSDLSAGNNEQFF

v_call: TRBV7-9
j_call: TRBJ2-1
clone_size: once
d_call: TRBD2
cdr3_nt: TGTGCCAGCAGCTTACTAGCGGGGGACTACAATGAGCAGTTCTTC
cdr3_aa: CASSLLAGDYNEQFF

v_call: TRBV11-2
j_call: TRBJ2-5
clone_size: .
d_call: TRBD2
cdr3_nt: TGTGCCAGCAGCTTAGTGAGCGTAGCGGGGGGGCTAGAGACCCAGTACTTC
cdr3_aa: CASSLVSVAGGLETQYF

v_call: TRBV15
j_call: TRBJ1-2
clone_size: .
d_call: TRBD1
cdr3_nt: TGTGCCACCAGCAGAGACAGGGGGCCTGATGGCTACACCTTC
cdr3_aa: CATSRDRGPDGYTF

v_call: TRBV27
j_call: TRBJ2-1
clone_size: .
d_call: TRBD2
cdr3_nt: TGTGCCAGCAGACGCACTAGCGGGAGATGGAATGAGCAGTTCTTC
cdr3_aa: CASRRTSGRWNEQFF

v_call: TRBV30
j_call: TRBJ1-1
clone_size: .
d_call: TRBD1
cdr3_nt: TGTGCCTGGAACCGGGACAGGGCCACTGAAGCTTTCTTT
cdr3_aa: CAWNRDRATEAFF

v_call: TRBV11-2
j_call: TRBJ1-2
clone_size: .
d_call: .
cdr3_nt: TGTGCCAGCAGCCCCCGGGGGGGGGCATTAGGAGGCTACACCTTC
cdr3_aa: CASSPRGGALGGYTF

v_call: TRBV28
j_call: TRBJ1-2
clone_size: .
d_call: .
cdr3_nt: TGTGCCTTTTCAAGCGGACCCGGCTATGGCTACACCTTC
cdr3_aa: CAFSSGPGYGYTF